This T cell receptor (beta chain) was found in a study of blood T cell repertoires in COVID-19. Looked up from germline, CDR1 is LGHNA and CDR2 is YSLEER. This CDR3 comprises 17 residues. The junction had 11 bases not matched to a gene; V was cut back by 2 bases and J by 4 bases. Sequenced by immunoSEQ multiplex PCR; TCRdb stores in-frame clones only, minus some. The table shows hundreds of thousands of clones, with approximately 86% occurring only once. The V gene is TRBV4-3, the J gene TRBJ2-3, with 8 bases identical to TRBD2. The sequence derives from a woman aged 55 to 70 with COVID-19, enrolled during active disease. The sample was peripheral blood. CDR3 in amino acids: CASSQQAGGGIADTQYF. The CDR3 coding sequence is TGCGCCAGCAGCCAACAGGCGGGAGGTGGAATCGCAGATACGCAGTATTTT.